The TCR beta chain under discussion was sequenced for a study of CD4 and CD8 cells across lung adenocarcinoma regions. V lost 4 bases, J lost 3 bases, and 12 bases lay in between. Germline CDR1 and CDR2: MNHEY and SVGAGI. CDR3 length: 14 residues. Samples came from patients with localized non-small cell lung adenocarcinoma. This clonotype was recorded at least ten times. TCRdb itself ran the PCR reads through MiXCR, one entry per CDR3 protein. The repertoire holds 5,000 to 6,500 distinct CDR3 sequences, about half seen once, with roughly 84% in the top ten. The material sequenced was CD8+ T cells from the margin of a lung tumor. This chain joins TRBV6-5 and TRBJ2-5, with D perhaps matching TRBD1 (5 bases). The clonotype was recovered from a male donor with lung adenocarcinoma. The CD4 and CD8 labels of this study may be unreliable. In nucleotides, the CDR3 is TGTGCCAGCAGTTCATTAGACAGCGAAGAGACCCAGTACTTC. This codes for CASSSLDSEETQYF.